This T cell receptor beta chain was sequenced during a study of shared clonotypes between healthy human individuals. V shed 5 bases and J 3 bases; nucleotides not matched to a gene: 5. CDR3 length equals 13 residues. Germline V gene data show CDR1 as SQVTM and CDR2 as ANQGSEA. In this sample, this clone turned up a few times. Antigen specificity is unknown. Generated by immunoSEQ multiplex PCR, the TCRdb table keeps only in-frame clones and is missing some. The sample lists hundreds of thousands of clones, around 78% occurring once. General study points: The genetic and exposure-history diversity represented was limited by few donors.

Material: PBMCs. The receptor's source is a woman aged 35 to 49 in good health. Some clones in this sample may be carry-over from other donors' samples. The chain couples TRBV29-1 to TRBJ2-7; TRBD1 aligns across 9 bases. The CDR3 DNA is TGCAGCGTTATTTGGGACAGGGTCTACGAGCAGTACTTC. Amino acid sequence: CSVIWDRVYEQYF.